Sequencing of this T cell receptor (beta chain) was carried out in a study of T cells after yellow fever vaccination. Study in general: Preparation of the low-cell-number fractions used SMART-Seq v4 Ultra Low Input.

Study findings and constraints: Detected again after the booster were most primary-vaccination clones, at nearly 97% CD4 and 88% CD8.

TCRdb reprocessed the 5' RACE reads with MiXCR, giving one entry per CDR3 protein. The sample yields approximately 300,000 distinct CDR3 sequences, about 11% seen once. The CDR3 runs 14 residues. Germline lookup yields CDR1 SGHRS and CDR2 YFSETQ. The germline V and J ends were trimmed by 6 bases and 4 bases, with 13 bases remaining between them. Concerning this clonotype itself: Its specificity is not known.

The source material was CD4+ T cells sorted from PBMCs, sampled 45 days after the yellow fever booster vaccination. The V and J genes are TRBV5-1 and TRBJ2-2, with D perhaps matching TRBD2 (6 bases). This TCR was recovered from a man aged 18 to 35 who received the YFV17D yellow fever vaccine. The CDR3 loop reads CASNEGLSTGELFF. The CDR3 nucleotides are TGCGCCAGCAATGAGGGACTGAGCACCGGGGAGCTGTTTTTT.